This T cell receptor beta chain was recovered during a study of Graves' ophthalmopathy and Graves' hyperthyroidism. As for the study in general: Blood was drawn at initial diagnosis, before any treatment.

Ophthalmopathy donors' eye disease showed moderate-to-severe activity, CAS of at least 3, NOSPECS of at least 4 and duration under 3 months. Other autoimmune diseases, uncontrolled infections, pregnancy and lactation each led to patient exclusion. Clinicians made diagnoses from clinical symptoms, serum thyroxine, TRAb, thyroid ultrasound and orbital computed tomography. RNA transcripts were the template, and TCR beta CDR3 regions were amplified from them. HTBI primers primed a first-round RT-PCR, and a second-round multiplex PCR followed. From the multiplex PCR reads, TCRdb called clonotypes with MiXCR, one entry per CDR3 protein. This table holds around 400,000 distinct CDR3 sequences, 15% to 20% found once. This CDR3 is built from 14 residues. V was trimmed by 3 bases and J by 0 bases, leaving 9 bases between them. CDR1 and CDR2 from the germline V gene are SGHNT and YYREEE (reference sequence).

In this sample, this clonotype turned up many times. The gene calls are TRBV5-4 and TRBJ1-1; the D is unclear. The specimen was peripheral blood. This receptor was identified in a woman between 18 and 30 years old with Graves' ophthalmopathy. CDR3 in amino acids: CASSSVNLNTEAFF. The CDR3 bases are TGTGCCAGCAGCTCAGTAAATTTGAACACTGAAGCTTTCTTT.